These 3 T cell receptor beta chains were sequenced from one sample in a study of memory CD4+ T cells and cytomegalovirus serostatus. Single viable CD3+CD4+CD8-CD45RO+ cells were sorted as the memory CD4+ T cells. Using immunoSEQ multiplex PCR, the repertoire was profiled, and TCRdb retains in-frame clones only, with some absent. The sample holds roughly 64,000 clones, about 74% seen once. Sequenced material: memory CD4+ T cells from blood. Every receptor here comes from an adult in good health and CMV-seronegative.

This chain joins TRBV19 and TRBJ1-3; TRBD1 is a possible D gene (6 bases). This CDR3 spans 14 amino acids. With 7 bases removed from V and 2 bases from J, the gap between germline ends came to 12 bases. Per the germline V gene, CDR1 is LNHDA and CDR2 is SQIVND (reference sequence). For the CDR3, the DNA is TGTGCCAGTAAGGGGGGTGGAACTGGAAACACCATATATTTT. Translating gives CASKGGGTGNTIYF.

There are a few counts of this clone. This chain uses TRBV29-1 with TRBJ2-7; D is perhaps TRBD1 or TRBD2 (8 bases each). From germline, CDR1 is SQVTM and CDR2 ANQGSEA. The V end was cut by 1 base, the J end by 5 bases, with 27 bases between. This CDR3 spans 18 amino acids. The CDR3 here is CSVEAGGGGAGGYDEQYF. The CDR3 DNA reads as TGCAGCGTTGAAGCAGGGGGCGGAGGGGCGGGAGGTTACGACGAGCAGTACTTC.

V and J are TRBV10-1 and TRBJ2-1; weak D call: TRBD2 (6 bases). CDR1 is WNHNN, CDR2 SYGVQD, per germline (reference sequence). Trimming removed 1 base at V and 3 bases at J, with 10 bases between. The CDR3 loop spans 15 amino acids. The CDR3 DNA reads TGCGCCAGCAGTGAGTTTACGGGAGTCTACAATGAGCAGTTCTTC. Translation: CASSEFTGVYNEQFF.